The present TCR beta chain was sequenced within a study of blood T cells in healthy people across ages (dated by TCRdb to the mid-2010s). For the wider study: In model experiments, template switching captured about one uniquely barcoded TCR beta cDNA molecule for every two T cells. To track age-related changes in TCR beta repertoire diversity, the study relied on deep sequencing normalized with unique cDNA molecular identifiers. The donors were split into four age groups: young (average 16 years), middle-aged (nearly 40), aged (about 56) and long-lived (82). To avoid experimental bias, donors of different ages were distributed randomly across sequencing lanes. The study analyzed two additional independent replicas of 1 million unique cDNA reads from the same blood draw for two donors, one aged 18 to 29 and one aged 80 or older.

This clonotype appeared a single time. Its cognate antigen has yet to be identified. A much larger clone lies a single base off, so this may be a read error. The germline V gene provides CDR1 SGHTA and CDR2 FQGNSA. V is reduced by 4 bases and J by 7 bases, leaving a spacing of 16 bases between them. Including the terminal cysteine and phenylalanine, the CDR3 comprises 14 residues. Only the CDR3 DNA stays, 42 bases, in frame from base 1. Library method: 5' RACE. Instrument used: Illumina HiSeq 2500. The second PCR ran for about 6 to 11 cycles and used a J-beta primer mix along with a sample-barcoded 5' primer. A unique molecular identifier was introduced onto each TCR beta cDNA molecule by a template-switch 5' adaptor carrying 12 random nucleotides. Each sample yielded at least 2.5 million CDR3-containing paired-end reads. First-strand cDNA synthesis was performed from all RNA using the Mint cDNA synthesis kit, with priming by a TRBC-specific oligonucleotide. Following uracil-DNA glycosylase treatment, a first 18-cycle PCR with universal primers M1SS and BC2_uni_R was performed on all cDNA. From the authors' description of their analysis: For normalization, 1 million high-quality reads were randomly selected from each sample, with every read carrying a distinct molecular identifier. Reads sharing molecular identifiers were discarded rather than binned into consensus sequences. CDR3 identification, clonotype clustering and error correction used MiTCR with a Q25 quality threshold and the strictest error-elimination algorithm. A nonparametric unseen species model with Euler transformation was used to estimate lower-bound total TCR beta diversity. In-frame beta chains were kept once TCRdb had trimmed the public reads at Q25 with fastp and called clones with MiXCR. When rows share a CDR3 protein, they turn into one entry using the most common DNA and genes. In this record, the V and J calls reflect TCRdb's handling and not the investigators' own analysis. For this sample there are 1,300,000 or so distinct CDR3 sequences; around 55% appear just once. Of the sample, about 6.7% falls within the top ten clones.

Points the paper makes about the study in general: Estimates of total diversity based on one million sequenced T cells were regarded as lower bounds and as underestimates. Observed TCR beta diversity per million T cells fell roughly linearly with age, and a significant reduction was already apparent by age around 44. Observed TCR beta diversity correlated strongly with the percentage of naive T cells measured by flow cytometry. The CMV infection status of donors was not known, potentially confounding age-related changes in expanded clonotypes. Compared with the aged group, more naive CD4+ T cells, fewer expanded clones and increased TCR diversity were shown by the long-lived group, suggesting age selection. Because profiling used bulk unsorted PBMCs, naive and antigen-experienced compartments could not be compared conclusively.

The donors were roughly 40 Caucasian individuals from Russia, aged roughly 6 to 100 years, who were systemically healthy. Each donor gave approximately 10 milliliters of peripheral blood, collected into EDTA-treated Vacutainer tubes. Ficoll-Paque density-gradient centrifugation was used to isolate PBMCs, with at least 6 million per sample. Trizol reagent was used to extract total RNA from the PBMCs, yielding at least 6 micrograms per sample. The percentages of naive CD45RAhigh/CD27high T cells were determined by flow cytometry on a PBMC aliquot from every donor. Specimen: blood. The chain links TRBV7-2 with TRBJ1-2; the best D guess is TRBD1, with 5 bases matching. The receptor comes from a man aged 18 to 35 in good health. The DNA reads TGTGCCAGCAGCTCGCAAGGGGCGCGTGCTGGCTACACCTTC. This codes for CASSSQGARAGYTF.